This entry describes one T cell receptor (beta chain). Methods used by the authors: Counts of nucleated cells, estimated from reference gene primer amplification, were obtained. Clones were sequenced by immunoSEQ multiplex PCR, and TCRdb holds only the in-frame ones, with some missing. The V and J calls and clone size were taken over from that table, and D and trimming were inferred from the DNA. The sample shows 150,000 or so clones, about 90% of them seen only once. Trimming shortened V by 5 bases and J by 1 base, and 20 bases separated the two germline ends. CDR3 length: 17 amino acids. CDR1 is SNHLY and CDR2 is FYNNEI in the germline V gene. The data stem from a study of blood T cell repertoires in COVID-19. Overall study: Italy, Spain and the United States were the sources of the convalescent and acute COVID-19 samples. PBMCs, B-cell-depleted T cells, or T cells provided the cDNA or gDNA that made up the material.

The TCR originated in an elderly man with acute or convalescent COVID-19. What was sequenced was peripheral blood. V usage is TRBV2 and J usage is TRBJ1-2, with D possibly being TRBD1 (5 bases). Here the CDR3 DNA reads TGTGCCAGCAGTCGGGTGCAGGGCGGTTTGGGTAACTATGGCTACACCTTC. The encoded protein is CASSRVQGGLGNYGYTF.